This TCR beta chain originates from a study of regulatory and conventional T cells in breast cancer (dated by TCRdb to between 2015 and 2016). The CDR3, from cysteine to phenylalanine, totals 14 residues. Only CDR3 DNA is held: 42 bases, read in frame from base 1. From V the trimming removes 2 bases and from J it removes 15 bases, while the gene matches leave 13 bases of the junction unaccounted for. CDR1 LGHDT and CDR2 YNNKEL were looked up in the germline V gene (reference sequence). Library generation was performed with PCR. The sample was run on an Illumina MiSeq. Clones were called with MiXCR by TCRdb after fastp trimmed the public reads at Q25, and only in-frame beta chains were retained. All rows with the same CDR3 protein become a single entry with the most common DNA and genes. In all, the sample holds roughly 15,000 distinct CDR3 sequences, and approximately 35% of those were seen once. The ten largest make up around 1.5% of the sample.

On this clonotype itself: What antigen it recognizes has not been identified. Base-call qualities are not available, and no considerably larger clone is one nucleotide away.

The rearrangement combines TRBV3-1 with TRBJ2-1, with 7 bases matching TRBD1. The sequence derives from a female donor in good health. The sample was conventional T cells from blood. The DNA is TGTGCCAGCAGCCAAATGCCTGAAGGGGGCCCGGTGTTCTTC. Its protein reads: CASSQMPEGGPVFF.